The text below deals with one TCR beta chain. This record belongs to a study of blood T cell repertoires in COVID-19. The table came from immunoSEQ multiplex PCR; TCRdb's copy has only in-frame clones and leaves some out. The sample has around 120,000 clones, about 86% seen once. The receptor comes from a man in his 70s who had recovered from COVID-19. The sample comprised peripheral blood.

The DNA of the CDR3 is TGTGCCAGCAGCCTCAGGCTCCTGGAAAAACTGTTTTTT. Translated, it gives CASSLRLLEKLFF. V and J are TRBV12-3 or TRBV12-4 and TRBJ1-4; no reliable D call. CDR3 size: 13 residues. V lost 6 bases, J lost 8 bases, and 13 bases lay in between.